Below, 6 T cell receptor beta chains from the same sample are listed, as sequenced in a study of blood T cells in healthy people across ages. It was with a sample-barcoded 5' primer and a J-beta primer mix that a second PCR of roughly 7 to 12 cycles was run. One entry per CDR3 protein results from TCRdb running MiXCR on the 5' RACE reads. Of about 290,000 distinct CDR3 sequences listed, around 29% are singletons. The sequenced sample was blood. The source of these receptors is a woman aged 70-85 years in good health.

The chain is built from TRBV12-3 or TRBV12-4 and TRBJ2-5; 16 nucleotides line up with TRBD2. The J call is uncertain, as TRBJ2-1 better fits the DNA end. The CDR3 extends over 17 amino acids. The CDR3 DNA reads TGTGCCAGCAGTGGGACTAGCGGGAGGGTGAGGGACAATGAGCAGTTCTTC. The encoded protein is CASSGTSGRVRDNEQFF.

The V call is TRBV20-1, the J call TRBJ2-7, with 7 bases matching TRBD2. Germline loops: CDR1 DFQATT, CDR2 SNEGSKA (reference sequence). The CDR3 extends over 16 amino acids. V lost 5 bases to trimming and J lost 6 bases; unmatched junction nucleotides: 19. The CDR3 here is CSASSPRLAPKGEQYF. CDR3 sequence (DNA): TGCAGTGCTTCCTCACCCCGACTAGCCCCTAAAGGCGAGCAGTACTTC.

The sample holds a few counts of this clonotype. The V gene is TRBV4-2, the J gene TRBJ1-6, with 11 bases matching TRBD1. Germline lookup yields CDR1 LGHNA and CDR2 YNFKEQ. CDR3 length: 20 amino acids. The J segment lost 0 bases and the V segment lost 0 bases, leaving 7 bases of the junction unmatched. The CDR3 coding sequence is TGTGCCAGCAGCCAAGATGGGAGGGACAGGGGGATCTCCTATAATTCACCCCTCCACTTT. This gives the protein CASSQDGRDRGISYNSPLHF.

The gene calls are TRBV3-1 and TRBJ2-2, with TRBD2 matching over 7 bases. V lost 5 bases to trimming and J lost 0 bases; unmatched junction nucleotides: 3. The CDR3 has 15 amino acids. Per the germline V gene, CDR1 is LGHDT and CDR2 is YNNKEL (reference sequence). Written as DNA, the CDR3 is TGTGCCAGCAGCACGACTAGCACGAACACCGGGGAGCTGTTTTTT. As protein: CASSTTSTNTGELFF.

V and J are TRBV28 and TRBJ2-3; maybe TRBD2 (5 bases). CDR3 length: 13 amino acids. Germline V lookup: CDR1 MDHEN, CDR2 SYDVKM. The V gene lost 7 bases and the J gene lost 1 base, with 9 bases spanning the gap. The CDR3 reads CASTVEGTDTQYF. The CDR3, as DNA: TGTGCCAGCACCGTGGAGGGCACAGATACGCAGTATTTT.

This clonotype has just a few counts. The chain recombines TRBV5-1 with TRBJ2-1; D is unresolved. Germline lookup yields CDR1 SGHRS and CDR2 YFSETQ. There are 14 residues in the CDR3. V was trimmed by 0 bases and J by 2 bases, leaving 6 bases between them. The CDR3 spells CASSLEATYNEQFF. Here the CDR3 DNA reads TGCGCCAGCAGCTTGGAAGCTACCTACAATGAGCAGTTCTTC.